Here is one T cell receptor (beta chain) with its context. Its antigen is unknown. With 60 Vbeta and 13 Jbeta primers, the PCR was carried out. Sequencing used immunoSEQ multiplex PCR; TCRdb keeps in-frame clones, though not all of them. This sample has around 90,000 clones, with over 60% found just once. The sample comes from a study of cytomegalovirus exposure and HLA in healthy donors. Whole-study context: Around 87 million unique TCRs, all from HLA-typed donors, were included in an early release of the data. Findings of the study overall: From TCR beta sequences, most subjects' HLA-A and HLA-B alleles were reportedly predicted accurately.

Though nominally healthy at sampling, donors likely had unrecorded immune exposures. The V end was cut by 0 bases, the J end by 6 bases, with 9 bases between. Per the germline V gene, CDR1 is SGHNT and CDR2 is YYREEE (reference sequence). The CDR3 runs to 14 residues. This receptor was identified in a boy aged 5-17 years in good health and CMV-seropositive. Sequenced material: PBMCs. The chain has TRBV5-4 and TRBJ2-2; no reliable D call. The CDR3 loop reads CASSLANLPGELFF. The CDR3 DNA reads TGTGCCAGCAGCTTGGCCAACCTACCCGGGGAGCTGTTTTTT. The full variable domain, completed using reference TRBV5-4 and TRBJ2-2, is ETGVTQSPTHLIKTRGQQVTLRCSSQSGHNTVSWYQQALGQGPQFIFQYYREEENGRGNFPPRFSGLQFPNYSSELNVNALELDDSALYLCASSLANLPGELFFGEGSRLTVL.